Below, 32 T cell receptor beta chains from the same sample are listed, as sequenced in a study of blood T cell repertoires in COVID-19. Assay: immunoSEQ multiplex PCR; the TCRdb copy retains only in-frame clones and omits some. The sample records roughly 200,000 clones, around four fifths being singletons. Sequencing used peripheral blood. The receptor source for this set is a woman in her 70s with active or convalescent COVID-19.

J is TRBJ2-3 and V is TRBV19; no firm D call. The CDR3 sequence is 13 residues long. Germline V gene data show CDR1 as LNHDA and CDR2 as SQIVND (reference sequence). The V end was cut by 4 bases, the J end by 5 bases, with 10 bases between. In DNA, the CDR3 is TGTGCCAGTAGTACGGCAGGCCGAGATACGCAGTATTTT. It is translated as CASSTAGRDTQYF.

The chain uses TRBV19 and TRBJ2-7; TRBD1 agrees at 7 bases. After removal of 3 bases from V and 7 bases from J, the junction contained 6 bases not matched to a gene. CDR1 is LNHDA and CDR2 is SQIVND in the germline V gene (reference sequence). The CDR3 sequence is 13 residues long. CDR3 region: CASSIRGRQEQYF. CDR3 bases: TGTGCCAGTAGTATTAGGGGGCGGCAGGAGCAGTACTTC.

The chain employs TRBV7-2 and TRBJ2-3; TRBD2 might be the D (5 bases). Germline V gene lookup returns CDR1 SGHTA and CDR2 FQGNSA. Between the trimmed V and J ends, which lost 6 bases and 2 bases, there was a span of 15 bases. The CDR3 totals 15 residues. CDR3 protein: CASSGSGSSTDTQYF. The CDR3 DNA follows: TGTGCCAGCAGTGGTAGTGGGAGCTCCACAGATACGCAGTATTTT. The entire variable domain, with the rest obtained from reference TRBV7-2 and TRBJ2-3, is as follows: GAGVSQSPSNKVTEKGKDVELRCDPISGHTALYWYRQSLGQGLEFLIYFQGNSAPDKSGLPSDRFSAERTGGSVSTLTIQRTQQEDSAVYLCASSGSGSSTDTQYFGPGTRLTVL.

This clone was recorded only once. The CDR3 nucleotides are TGCGCCAGCAGCCAAGTATATCTTGAGCAGTTCTTC. Its translation: CASSQVYLEQFF. The chain couples TRBV4-1 to TRBJ2-1, with D uncertain. Germline assignment: CDR1 MGHRA and CDR2 YSYEKL. This CDR3 is 12 amino acids long. Trimming cost V 1 base and J 9 bases, with 7 bases left between them.

This clone turned up a few times. V is TRBV5-1 and J is TRBJ1-1; D is uncertain. CDR3 length: 14 residues. The V gene lost 3 bases and the J gene lost 4 bases, with 13 bases spanning the gap. CDR1 is SGHRS and CDR2 is YFSETQ in the germline V gene. The CDR3 here is CASSYSPEATEAFF. CDR3 coding DNA: TGCGCCAGCAGCTATTCCCCGGAGGCCACTGAAGCTTTCTTT.

Only one count was recorded for this clone. The J gene is TRBJ2-6, the V gene TRBV19; no clear D. CDR1 is LNHDA and CDR2 is SQIVND in the germline V gene (reference sequence). The CDR3 sequence is 12 residues long. The germline V and J ends were trimmed by 0 bases and 18 bases, with 12 bases remaining between them. The CDR3 protein is CASSIDQNTRTF. CDR3 nucleotide sequence: TGTGCCAGTAGTATAGACCAAAACACCAGGACTTTC.

The J gene is TRBJ2-2, the V gene TRBV6-2 or TRBV6-3; TRBD1 matches 7 bases. V shed 6 bases and J 5 bases; nucleotides not matched to a gene: 9. The CDR3 length is 15 residues. In germline, CDR1 is MNHEY, CDR2 SVGEGT. The CDR3 sequence is CASSTRDSATGELFF. In nucleotides, the CDR3 is TGTGCCAGCAGCACCCGGGACAGCGCGACCGGGGAGCTGTTTTTT.

Concerning this clone itself: This sample also contains other DNA sequences that code for the same CDR3. V gene TRBV18 combines with J gene TRBJ2-5; a weak D match, TRBD2 (5 bases). Germline assignment: CDR1 KGHSH and CDR2 LQKENI. The CDR3 contains 13 residues. The V end lost 1 base, the J end lost 2 bases, and 5 bases lay between the germline ends. CDR3 protein: CASSPRRQETQYF. The CDR3 DNA reads TGTGCCAGCTCACCACGGAGGCAAGAGACCCAGTACTTC. The full variable domain, with the rest looked up from reference TRBV18 and TRBJ2-5, is NAGVMQNPRHLVRRRGQEARLRCSPMKGHSHVYWYRQLPEEGLKFMVYLQKENIIDESGMPKERFSAEFPKEGPSILRIQQVVRGDSAAYFCASSPRRQETQYFGPGTRLLVL.

V is TRBV28 and J is TRBJ2-6, with TRBD2 matching 9 bases. There are 18 residues in the CDR3. V shed 5 bases and J 0 bases; nucleotides not matched to a gene: 8. CDR1 is MDHEN and CDR2 is SYDVKM in the germline V gene. CDR3 in DNA: TGTGCCAGCAGTCTAGTACTAGCGGGCAGCTCTGGGGCCAACGTCCTGACTTTC. Amino acid sequence: CASSLVLAGSSGANVLTF. The variable domain in full, completed from reference TRBV28 and TRBJ2-6, reads DVKVTQSSRYLVKRTGEKVFLECVQDMDHENMFWYRQDPGLGLRLIYFSYDVKMKEKGDIPEGYSVSREKKERFSLILESASTNQTSMYLCASSLVLAGSSGANVLTFGAGSRLTVL.

The chain couples TRBV6-5 to TRBJ1-6; weak D call: TRBD1 (6 bases). The V end lost 2 bases, the J end lost 8 bases, and 16 bases lay between the germline ends. CDR1 and CDR2 from the germline V gene are MNHEY and SVGAGI. This CDR3 comprises 16 residues. The CDR3 DNA sequence: TGTGCCAGCAGTTACAACCCCCGACAGGCTTATTCACCCCTCCACTTT. The encoded protein is CASSYNPRQAYSPLHF.

This chain joins TRBV3-1 (or the pseudogene TRBV3-2) and TRBJ2-1; 13 positions match TRBD2. Germline-derived CDR1 and CDR2 are LGHDT and YNNKEL (reference sequence). CDR3 size: 16 residues. The trim removed 3 bases at V and 9 bases at J, leaving 8 bases unmatched. The CDR3 DNA reads as TGTGCCAGCAGCCAGCCGGGACTAGCGGGATTTGGTGAGCAGTTCTTC. Protein: CASSQPGLAGFGEQFF.

CDR3 nucleotide sequence: TGTGCCAGCTCACCGTCGGGACAGGCGAACACCGGGGAGCTGTTTTTT. It encodes CASSPSGQANTGELFF. This chain joins TRBV18 and TRBJ2-2; 8 bases map to TRBD1. The CDR3 loop spans 16 amino acids. V gave up 3 bases and J gave up 0 bases; unmatched junction bases: 3. Per the germline V gene, CDR1 is KGHSH and CDR2 is LQKENI.

The chain carries TRBV6-6 and TRBJ1-1, with 7 bases lining up with TRBD1. CDR1 MNHNY and CDR2 SVGAGI come from the germline V gene (reference sequence). V lost 4 bases to trimming and J lost 0 bases; unmatched junction nucleotides: 2. The CDR3 consists of 14 residues. DNA of the CDR3: TGTGCCAGCAGTTTTGACAGGGTGAACACTGAAGCTTTCTTT. It is translated as CASSFDRVNTEAFF.

J is TRBJ1-1 and V is TRBV7-9, with D possibly being TRBD1 (5 bases). V was cut by 1 base and J by 5 bases, with 11 bases left in between. The germline V gene has CDR1 SEHNR and CDR2 FQNEAQ (reference sequence). The CDR3 loop spans 14 amino acids. CDR3 sequence: CASSLESGRTEAFF. CDR3 DNA sequence: TGTGCCAGCAGCTTAGAGTCAGGGCGGACTGAAGCTTTCTTT.

The chain has TRBV9 and TRBJ1-1; D unresolved. The CDR3 totals 15 residues. The V end lost 3 bases, the J end lost 1 base, and 13 bases lay between the germline ends. CDR1 and CDR2 from the germline V gene are SGDLS and YYNGEE. CDR3 in DNA: TGTGCCAGCAGCGGGGAAGGGAGTAGGAACACTGAAGCTTTCTTT. Translated, it gives CASSGEGSRNTEAFF.

The V gene is TRBV19, the J gene TRBJ1-1; weak D call: TRBD1 (6 bases). V was clipped by 1 base and J by 2 bases, with 11 bases between them. Germline assignment: CDR1 LNHDA and CDR2 SQIVND (reference sequence). The CDR3 is 15 amino acids. In DNA, the CDR3 is TGTGCCAGTAGTATAGGCGGGGGCAGAAACACTGAAGCTTTCTTT. Amino acids: CASSIGGGRNTEAFF.

The chain uses TRBV19 and TRBJ1-5; TRBD1 aligns across 9 bases. The CDR3 spans 15 residues. Looked up from germline, CDR1 is LNHDA and CDR2 is SQIVND (reference sequence). The V segment lost 4 bases and the J segment 7 bases; nucleotides outside the gene matches: 8. The chain's CDR3 is CASSSPGQGGQPQHF. CDR3 nucleotides: TGTGCCAGTAGTAGTCCGGGACAGGGAGGGCAGCCCCAGCATTTT.

The chain has TRBV5-8 and TRBJ1-5; 9 positions agree with TRBD1. Per germline, CDR1 SGHTS and CDR2 YDEGEE. The junction had 2 bases not matched to a gene; V was cut back by 0 bases and J by 1 base. The CDR3 extends over 16 amino acids. The CDR3 DNA is TGTGCCAGCAGCTTGGGGGACAGGGTGAGCAATCAGCCCCAGCATTTT. Translated: CASSLGDRVSNQPQHF. The variable domain in full, completed from reference TRBV5-8 and TRBJ1-5, reads EAGVTQSPTHLIKTRGQQATLRCSPISGHTSVYWYQQALGLGLQFLLWYDEGEERNRGNFPPRFSGRQFPNYSSELNVNALELEDSALYLCASSLGDRVSNQPQHFGDGTRLSIL.

This clone was seen only a few times. V gene TRBV7-6 combines with J gene TRBJ2-7, with D maybe TRBD2 (5 bases). The CDR3 is 14 amino acids. The V end was cut by 1 base, the J end by 4 bases, with 11 bases between. Per the germline V gene, CDR1 is SGHVS and CDR2 is FNYEAQ. CDR3 in DNA: TGTGCCAGCAGCTTAGGCCCGAGGGTTTACGAGCAGTACTTC. Translated: CASSLGPRVYEQYF. Full variable domain (rest looked up from reference TRBV7-6 and TRBJ2-7): GAGVSQSPRYKVTKRGQDVALRCDPISGHVSLYWYRQALGQGPEFLTYFNYEAQQDKSGLPNDRFSAERPEGSISTLTIQRTEQRDSAMYRCASSLGPRVYEQYFGPGTRLTVT.

This clone was seen once. The V and J genes are TRBV6-5 and TRBJ2-5; D remains ambiguous. Trimming removed 6 bases at V and 0 bases at J, with 8 bases between. The CDR3 contains 13 residues. Looked up from germline, CDR1 is MNHEY and CDR2 is SVGAGI. The CDR3 bases are TGTGCCAGCAGCCTGACACACCAAGAGACCCAGTACTTC. Its translation is CASSLTHQETQYF.

The J gene is TRBJ1-2, the V gene TRBV28; possibly TRBD1 for D (5 bases). Germline V gene lookup returns CDR1 MDHEN and CDR2 SYDVKM. Trimming cost V 5 bases and J 4 bases, with 11 bases left between them. The CDR3 extends over 13 amino acids. CDR3 bases: TGTGCCAGCAGTCAACAGGTTATCTATGGCTACACCTTC. Amino acid sequence: CASSQQVIYGYTF.

The chain joins TRBV5-5 to TRBJ1-2; 8 bases fit TRBD1. V gave up 4 bases and J gave up 4 bases; unmatched junction bases: 6. There are 14 residues in the CDR3. Germline V gives CDR1 SGHKS, CDR2 YYEKEE (reference sequence). DNA for the CDR3: TGTGCCAGCAGCGTTGGACAGGGCCTCTATGGCTACACCTTC. Translated, it gives CASSVGQGLYGYTF.

This clone was recorded once. The rearrangement uses TRBV5-5 and TRBJ2-7; D possibly corresponds to TRBD1 (5 bases). The V gene lost 4 bases and the J gene lost 0 bases, with 8 bases spanning the gap. This CDR3 spans 13 amino acids. Germline lookup yields CDR1 SGHKS and CDR2 YYEKEE (reference sequence). The CDR3 DNA sequence: TGTGCCAGCAGCCCAGGGATCTCCTACGAGCAGTACTTC. It translates to CASSPGISYEQYF.

The chain recombines TRBV5-6 with TRBJ2-7, with D uncertain. V lost 4 bases and J lost 4, with 18 bases in between. This CDR3 spans 15 amino acids. CDR1 SGHDT and CDR2 YYEEEE come from the germline V gene. DNA for the CDR3: TGTGCCAGCAGCCTTTGGGCACCCAACTCGTACGAGCAGTACTTC. Translated: CASSLWAPNSYEQYF.

CDR3 region: CASSSQRLAGWYNEQFF. In nucleotides, the CDR3 is TGCGCCAGCAGCTCGCAACGACTAGCGGGATGGTACAATGAGCAGTTCTTC. The V and J genes are TRBV5-1 and TRBJ2-1, with 11 bases lining up with TRBD2. CDR3 size: 17 residues. V shed 3 bases, J shed 4 bases, and the junction held 9 bases outside the gene matches. Per the germline V gene, CDR1 is SGHRS and CDR2 is YFSETQ.

The CDR3 DNA is TGTGCCAGCAGTTTAGCGGGAGCCACCCGGAATGAGCAGTTCTTC. This translates into CASSLAGATRNEQFF. This rearrangement joins TRBV28 to TRBJ2-1, with TRBD2 matching over 7 bases. CDR1 and CDR2 (germline): MDHEN, SYDVKM. V lost 2 bases, J lost 7 bases, and 8 bases stayed unmatched. The CDR3 totals 15 residues.

V usage is TRBV2 and J usage is TRBJ2-5, with TRBD2 matching over 12 bases. Germline-derived CDR1 and CDR2 are SNHLY and FYNNEI. Trimming took 8 bases from V and 4 from J; bases not matched to a gene: 5. The CDR3 covers 14 residues. CDR3 in amino acids: CASGTSGRPETQYF. In nucleotides, the CDR3 is TGTGCCAGCGGGACTAGCGGGCGGCCAGAGACCCAGTACTTC. Using reference TRBV2 and TRBJ2-5 for the parts outside the CDR3, the full variable domain is EPEVTQTPSHQVTQMGQEVILRCVPISNHLYFYWYRQILGQKVEFLVSFYNNEISEKSEIFDDQFSVERPDGSNFTLKIRSTKLEDSAMYFCASGTSGRPETQYFGPGTRLLVL.

The chain employs TRBV28 and TRBJ2-2, with TRBD1 as a possible D gene (5 bases). CDR1 is MDHEN and CDR2 is SYDVKM in the germline V gene. This CDR3 comprises 13 residues. Trimming took off 7 bases at V and 4 bases at J, with 10 bases between the two ends. The CDR3 DNA follows: TGTGCCAGCACTGCAGGGTTCACCGGGGAGCTGTTTTTT. The encoded protein is CASTAGFTGELFF.

V and J are TRBV27 and TRBJ1-2, with a weak D call TRBD1 (6 bases). Between the trimmed V and J ends, which lost 5 bases and 6 bases, there was a span of 13 bases. This CDR3 is 13 amino acids long. Germline lookup yields CDR1 MNHEY and CDR2 SMNVEV (reference sequence). CDR3 bases: TGTGCCAGCAGTCCATACCGGACAGATGGCTACACCTTC. This encodes CASSPYRTDGYTF.

Details on this clone: A read error may account for a junction end that differs from germline. This chain links TRBV7-7 with TRBJ2-2; 11 positions match TRBD1. CDR1 and CDR2 from the germline V gene are SSHAT and FNYEAQ (reference sequence). There are 19 residues in the CDR3. CDR3 sequence (DNA): TGTGCTAGCAGCTTTCAGGACCCAGGACAGGGGGCCGGCGCCGGGGAGCTGTTTTTT. It encodes CASSFQDPGQGAGAGELFF. Drawing the rest from reference TRBV7-7 and TRBJ2-2, the complete variable domain is GAGVSQSPRYKVTKRGQDVTLRCDPISSHATLYWYQQALGQGPEFLTYFNYEAQPDKSGLPSDRFSAERPEGSISTLTIQRTEQRDSAMYRCASSFQDPGQGAGAGELFFGEGSRLTVL.

This sequence joins TRBV7-9 and TRBJ2-2; TRBD2 is a possible D gene (6 bases). CDR3 length: 16 amino acids. V lost 4 bases and J 3 bases, leaving 15 bases between the germline ends. Germline V gene lookup returns CDR1 SEHNR and CDR2 FQNEAQ (reference sequence). The CDR3 DNA is TGTGCCAGCAGCTCGTATATAGAGCGGGACACCGGGGAGCTGTTTTTT. As protein: CASSSYIERDTGELFF.

J is TRBJ2-3 and V is TRBV6-1; 15 positions match TRBD2. V trimming: 4 bases; J trimming: 2 bases; junction bases outside the gene matches: 10. The CDR3 is 19 residues long. Germline CDR1 reads MNHNS; CDR2 reads SASEGT. The CDR3 loop is CASSARGTSGRRPTDTQYF. In DNA form, the CDR3 reads TGTGCCAGCAGTGCGCGTGGGACTAGCGGGAGGCGCCCCACAGATACGCAGTATTTT.